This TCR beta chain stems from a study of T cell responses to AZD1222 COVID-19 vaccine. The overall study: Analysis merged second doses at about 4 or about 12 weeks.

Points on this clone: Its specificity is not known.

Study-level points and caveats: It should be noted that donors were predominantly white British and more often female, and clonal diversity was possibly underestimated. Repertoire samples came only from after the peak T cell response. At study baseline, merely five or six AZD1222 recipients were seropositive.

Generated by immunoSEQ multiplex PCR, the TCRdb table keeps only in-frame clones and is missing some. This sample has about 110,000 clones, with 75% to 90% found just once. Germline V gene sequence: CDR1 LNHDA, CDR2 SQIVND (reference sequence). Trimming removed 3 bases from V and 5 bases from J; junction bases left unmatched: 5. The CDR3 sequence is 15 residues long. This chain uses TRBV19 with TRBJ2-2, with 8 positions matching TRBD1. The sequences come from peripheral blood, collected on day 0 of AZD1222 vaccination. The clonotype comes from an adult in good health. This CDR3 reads CASSIGQGWTGELFF. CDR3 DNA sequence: TGTGCCAGTAGTATCGGACAGGGCTGGACCGGGGAGCTGTTTTTT.